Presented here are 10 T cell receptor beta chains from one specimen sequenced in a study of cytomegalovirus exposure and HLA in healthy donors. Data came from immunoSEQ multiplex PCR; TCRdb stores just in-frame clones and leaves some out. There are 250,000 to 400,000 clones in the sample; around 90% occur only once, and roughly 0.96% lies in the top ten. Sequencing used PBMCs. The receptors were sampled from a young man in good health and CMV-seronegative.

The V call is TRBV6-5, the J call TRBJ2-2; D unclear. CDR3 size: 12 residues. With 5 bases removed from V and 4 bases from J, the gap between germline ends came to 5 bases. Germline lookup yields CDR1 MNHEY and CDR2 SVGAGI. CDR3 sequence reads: CASSVSTGELFF. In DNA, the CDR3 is TGTGCCAGCAGTGTTAGCACCGGGGAGCTGTTTTTT.

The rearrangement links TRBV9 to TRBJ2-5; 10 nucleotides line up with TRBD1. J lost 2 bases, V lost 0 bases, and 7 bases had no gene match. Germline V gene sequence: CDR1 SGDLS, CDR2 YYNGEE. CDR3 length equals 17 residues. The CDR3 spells CASSVAVGQGPQETQYF. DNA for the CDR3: TGTGCCAGCAGCGTAGCAGTGGGACAGGGGCCTCAAGAGACCCAGTACTTC.

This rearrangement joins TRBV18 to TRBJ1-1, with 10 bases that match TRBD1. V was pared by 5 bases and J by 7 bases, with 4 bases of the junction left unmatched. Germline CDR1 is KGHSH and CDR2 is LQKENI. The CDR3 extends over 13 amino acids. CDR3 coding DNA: TGTGCCAGCTCAGCGGGACAGGGGCTTGAAGCTTTCTTT. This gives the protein CASSAGQGLEAFF. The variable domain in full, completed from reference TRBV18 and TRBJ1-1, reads NAGVMQNPRHLVRRRGQEARLRCSPMKGHSHVYWYRQLPEEGLKFMVYLQKENIIDESGMPKERFSAEFPKEGPSILRIQQVVRGDSAAYFCASSAGQGLEAFFGQGTRLTVV.

In nucleotides, the CDR3 is TGTGCCAGCAGTGAACGACAGGGGGCATATGAAAAACTGTTTTTT. This codes for CASSERQGAYEKLFF. This chain links TRBV2 with TRBJ1-4, with 10 bases matching TRBD1. CDR1 and CDR2 from the germline V gene are SNHLY and FYNNEI. The CDR3 sequence is 15 residues long. V trimming: 2 bases; J trimming: 6 bases; junction bases outside the gene matches: 3.

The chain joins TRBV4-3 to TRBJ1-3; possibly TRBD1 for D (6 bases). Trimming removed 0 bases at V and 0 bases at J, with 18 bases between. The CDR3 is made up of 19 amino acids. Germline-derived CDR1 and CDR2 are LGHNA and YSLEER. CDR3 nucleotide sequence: TGCGCCAGCAGCCAAGAGCTGGGAACAGGGCCTCGCTCTGGAAACACCATATATTTT. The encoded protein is CASSQELGTGPRSGNTIYF.

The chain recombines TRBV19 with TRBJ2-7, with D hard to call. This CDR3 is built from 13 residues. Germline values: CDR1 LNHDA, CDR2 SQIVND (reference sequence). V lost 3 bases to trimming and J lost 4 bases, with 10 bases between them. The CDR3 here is CASSIEATYEQYF. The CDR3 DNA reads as TGTGCCAGTAGTATTGAGGCAACGTACGAGCAGTACTTC. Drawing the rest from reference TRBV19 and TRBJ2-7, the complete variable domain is DGGITQSPKYLFRKEGQNVTLSCEQNLNHDAMYWYRQDPGQGLRLIYYSQIVNDFQKGDIAEGYSVSREKKESFPLTVTSAQKNPTAFYLCASSIEATYEQYFGPGTRLTVT.

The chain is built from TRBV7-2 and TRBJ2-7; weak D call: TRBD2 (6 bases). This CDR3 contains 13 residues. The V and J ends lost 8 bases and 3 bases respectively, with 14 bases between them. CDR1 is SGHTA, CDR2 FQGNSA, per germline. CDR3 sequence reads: CASGAPGVYEQYF. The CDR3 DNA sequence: TGTGCCAGCGGAGCCCCGGGGGTCTACGAGCAGTACTTC.

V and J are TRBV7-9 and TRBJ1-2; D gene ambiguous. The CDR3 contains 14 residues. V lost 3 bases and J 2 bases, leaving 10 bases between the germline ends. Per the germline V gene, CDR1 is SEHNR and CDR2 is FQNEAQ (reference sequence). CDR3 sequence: CASSFAPTNYGYTF. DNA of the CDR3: TGTGCCAGCAGCTTTGCACCTACCAACTATGGCTACACCTTC.

Here the CDR3 reads CSVTQSTDTQYF. The DNA for the CDR3 is TGCAGCGTTACCCAGAGCACAGATACGCAGTATTTT. This chain uses TRBV29-1 with TRBJ2-3; D unclear. Germline assignment: CDR1 SQVTM and CDR2 ANQGSEA. This CDR3 is 12 amino acids long. Trimming shortened V by 5 bases and J by 0 bases, and 6 bases separated the two germline ends.

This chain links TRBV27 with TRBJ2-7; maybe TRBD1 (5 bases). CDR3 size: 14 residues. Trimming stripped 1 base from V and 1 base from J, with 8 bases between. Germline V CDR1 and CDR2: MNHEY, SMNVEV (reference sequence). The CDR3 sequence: CASSLFQGSYEQYF. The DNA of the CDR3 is TGTGCCAGCAGTTTATTTCAGGGTTCCTACGAGCAGTACTTC.